The rows below give T cell receptor beta chains drawn from one sample of a study of response to subunit inactivated influenza vaccine. Via MiXCR, TCRdb re-called the RT-PCR reads, giving one row per CDR3 protein. The table has around 790,000 distinct CDR3 sequences, about 20% seen once. The sequencing used PBMCs from blood, collected 4 to 6 days after vaccination. The receptors were sampled from a man in his fifties or sixties who received an inactivated influenza vaccine. The CDR3 runs from the conserved cysteine through the conserved F or W. The D gene is left open where the match is weak. A clone size is listed for some rows: how often the clone was seen (once, few, many), or a class if it is expanded.

d_call	v_call	j_call	clone_size	cdr3_aa	cdr3_nt
TRBD1	TRBV20-1	TRBJ1-3	few	CSARDYRTGANSGNTIYF	TGCAGTGCTAGAGATTACCGAACAGGGGCTAACTCTGGAAACACCATATATTTT
TRBD2	TRBV4-2	TRBJ2-6	once	CASSQGGGNGANVLTF	TGTGCCAGCAGCCAGGGGGGGGGAAATGGGGCCAACGTCCTGACTTTC
-	TRBV10-3	TRBJ2-7	-	CAISGNQYEQYF	TGTGCCATCAGCGGGAACCAGTACGAGCAGTACTTC
-	TRBV7-2	TRBJ2-3	-	CASSPGWGTDTQYF	TGTGCCAGCAGCCCAGGGTGGGGCACAGATACGCAGTATTTT
TRBD1	TRBV6-5	TRBJ1-2	few	CASSYANRDRDYGYTF	TGTGCCAGCAGTTACGCAAATCGGGACAGAGACTATGGCTACACCTTC
-	TRBV7-2	TRBJ2-7	-	CASSPRGGKPSYEQYF	TGTGCCAGCAGCCCTCGGGGAGGAAAGCCCTCCTACGAGCAGTACTTC
-	TRBV4-2	TRBJ2-3	-	CASSQEGRAVVPDTQYF	TGTGCCAGCAGCCAAGAGGGCAGAGCAGTTGTCCCAGATACGCAGTATTTT
-	TRBV20-1	TRBJ2-7	-	CRPHSGTNYEQYF	TGCAGGCCTCACTCCGGGACGAACTACGAGCAGTACTTC
-	TRBV6-5	TRBJ1-6	many	CASSYTGTGSPLHF	TGTGCCAGCAGTTACACTGGGACCGGTTCACCCCTCCACTTT
-	TRBV20-1	TRBJ1-4	few	CSARDQKGEKLFF	TGCAGTGCCCGGGACCAAAAGGGAGAAAAACTGTTTTTT
TRBD2	TRBV29-1	TRBJ2-1	-	CSVEAGLAGYNEQFF	TGCAGCGTTGAGGCTGGACTAGCGGGGTACAATGAGCAGTTCTTC
-	TRBV6-2/TRBV6-3	TRBJ2-3	-	CASSYFNPGATDTQYF	TGTGCCAGCAGTTACTTCAACCCCGGGGCCACAGATACGCAGTATTTT
-	TRBV10-3	TRBJ2-3	few	CAISERWGRGTDTQYF	TGTGCCATCAGTGAGAGGTGGGGAAGAGGCACAGATACGCAGTATTTT
-	TRBV4-3	TRBJ1-5	-	CASSQEQSRPQHF	TGCGCCAGCAGCCAAGAACAGTCCCGGCCCCAGCATTTT
TRBD2	TRBV5-6	TRBJ2-5	-	CASSFGTSGQTQYF	TGTGCCAGCAGCTTTGGGACTAGCGGGCAGACCCAGTACTTC
TRBD1	TRBV20-1	TRBJ1-3	-	CSALDRAWGNTIYF	TGCAGTGCCCTAGACAGGGCTTGGGGAAACACCATATATTTT
-	TRBV6-5	TRBJ1-1	-	CASSYRDYAEAFF	TGTGCCAGCAGTTACCGGGACTACGCTGAAGCTTTCTTT
-	TRBV20-1	TRBJ1-1	-	CSAIPGAGGSTEAFF	TGCAGTGCTATACCGGGGGCGGGTGGGAGCACTGAAGCTTTCTTT
TRBD2	TRBV20-1	TRBJ2-1	-	CSAEGTTYNEQFF	TGCAGTGCTGAGGGGACTACCTACAATGAGCAGTTCTTC
TRBD1	TRBV29-1	TRBJ2-5	few	CSVDRDRGQETQYF	TGCAGCGTAGACCGGGACAGGGGGCAAGAGACCCAGTACTTC
-	TRBV20-1	TRBJ2-7	-	CSASPGPSYEQYF	TGCAGTGCTAGCCCGGGCCCATCCTACGAGCAGTACTTC
-	TRBV12-3/TRBV12-4	TRBJ2-4	-	CASSFSGRLAKNIQYF	TGTGCCAGCAGTTTTTCTGGCAGACTAGCCAAAAACATTCAGTACTTC
TRBD2	TRBV7-3	TRBJ2-3	-	CASSRLGLADTDTQYF	TGTGCCAGCAGCCGACTGGGACTAGCGGACACAGATACGCAGTATTTT
-	TRBV10-3	TRBJ2-1	few	CAISPDGTYNEQFF	TGTGCCATCAGTCCTGACGGTACCTACAATGAGCAGTTCTTC
TRBD1	TRBV25-1	TRBJ2-7	few	CASSDTGASYEQYF	TGTGCCAGCAGCGATACAGGGGCCTCCTACGAGCAGTACTTC
-	TRBV5-1	TRBJ2-5	-	CASRRGRTEGQETQYF	TGCGCCAGCAGAAGGGGCCGTACGGAGGGGCAAGAGACCCAGTACTTC
-	TRBV10-3	TRBJ2-1	-	CAISDSSGNEQFF	TGTGCCATCAGTGATAGCTCAGGCAATGAGCAGTTCTTC
-	TRBV20-1	TRBJ2-3	-	CSGSWGADTQYF	TGCAGTGGATCGTGGGGTGCAGATACGCAGTATTTT
-	TRBV25-1	TRBJ2-5	-	CASSWRRQETQYF	TGTGCCAGCAGTTGGCGGAGACAAGAGACCCAGTACTTC
-	TRBV7-2	TRBJ1-1	-	CASSTQGLNTEAFF	TGTGCCAGCAGTACGCAGGGGTTGAACACTGAAGCTTTCTTT
TRBD1	TRBV12-3/TRBV12-4	TRBJ1-5	-	CASSPGQGSPFNQPQHF	TGTGCCAGCAGCCCCGGACAGGGTAGCCCGTTCAATCAGCCCCAGCATTTT
-	TRBV20-1	TRBJ1-1	-	CSASSGSPEETEAFF	TGCAGTGCAAGCTCGGGATCCCCCGAGGAGACTGAAGCTTTCTTT
-	TRBV7-9	TRBJ2-1	few	CASSPDSGHEQFF	TGTGCCAGCAGCCCAGACAGCGGCCATGAGCAGTTCTTC
-	TRBV2	TRBJ2-3	once	CASTGSSTQYF	TGTGCCAGCACGGGGAGCTCTACGCAGTATTTT
-	TRBV4-3	TRBJ1-2	-	CASSQDSAAIGYGYTF	TGCGCCAGCAGCCAAGATTCGGCTGCCATAGGCTATGGCTACACCTTC
TRBD1	TRBV29-1	TRBJ1-1	few	CSADPGGFTEAFF	TGCAGCGCAGACCCAGGGGGTTTCACTGAAGCTTTCTTT
-	TRBV9	TRBJ2-1	many	CASSVDGRGEQFF	TGTGCCAGCAGCGTAGACGGGAGAGGAGAGCAGTTCTTC
TRBD2	TRBV27	TRBJ2-1	-	CASSLGLAGLWFF	TGTGCCAGCAGTTTAGGGCTAGCGGGATTGTGGTTCTTC
TRBD2	TRBV6-1	TRBJ2-7	few	CAVSRREGRYEQYF	TGTGCCGTTTCCAGGCGGGAGGGCCGCTACGAGCAGTACTTC
-	TRBV25-1	TRBJ2-6	-	CASSEYERAGANVLTF	TGTGCCAGCAGTGAATATGAAAGGGCTGGGGCCAACGTCCTGACTTTC
-	TRBV7-2	TRBJ2-6	once	CASSLRVTGANVLTF	TGTGCCAGCAGCTTGAGGGTGACTGGGGCCAACGTCCTGACTTTC
-	TRBV28	TRBJ2-3	-	CASSLFLDGGDTQYF	TGTGCCAGCAGTTTATTTTTGGACGGTGGGGATACGCAGTATTTT
TRBD2	TRBV7-2	TRBJ2-7	-	CASSPRTSGRYEQYF	TGTGCCAGCAGCCCGAGGACTAGCGGGAGGTACGAGCAGTACTTC
-	TRBV7-9	TRBJ2-3	-	CASSLVKLNPTDTQYF	TGTGCCAGCAGCTTAGTAAAACTCAATCCCACAGATACGCAGTATTTT
TRBD1	TRBV20-1	TRBJ1-3	few	CSAPAPGQGGNTIYF	TGCAGTGCTCCGGCCCCGGGACAGGGGGGAAACACCATATATTTT
-	TRBV13	TRBJ2-7	few	CASSRTPWGFNEQYF	TGTGCCAGCAGCCGAACCCCTTGGGGGTTCAACGAGCAGTACTTC
-	TRBV20-1	TRBJ1-5	-	CSAGVGNLPPNQPQHF	TGCAGTGCGGGGGTGGGTAATCTTCCGCCTAATCAGCCCCAGCATTTT
TRBD1	TRBV24-1	TRBJ2-1	-	CATSDSFPTGGSYNEQFF	TGTGCCACCAGTGATTCCTTCCCGACAGGGGGCTCCTACAATGAGCAGTTCTTC
TRBD1	TRBV4-3	TRBJ2-1	-	CASSPGVAGQGLVEQFF	TGCGCCAGCAGCCCCGGGGTCGCGGGACAGGGGTTAGTTGAGCAGTTCTTC
-	TRBV29-1	TRBJ2-1	many	CSVAPRADEQFF	TGCAGCGTTGCACCGCGAGCCGATGAGCAGTTCTTC
TRBD1	TRBV10-3	TRBJ1-1	-	CAIRRDRQGNTEAFF	TGTGCCATCAGGAGGGACCGACAGGGCAACACTGAAGCTTTCTTT
TRBD2	TRBV5-1	TRBJ2-2	few	CASSPLAGSTGELFF	TGCGCCAGCAGCCCCTTAGCGGGGTCAACCGGGGAGCTGTTTTTT
TRBD2	TRBV7-9	TRBJ2-1	few	CASSLVYGLAGANEQFF	TGTGCCAGCAGCTTAGTGTATGGTCTAGCGGGAGCCAATGAGCAGTTCTTC
-	TRBV20-1	TRBJ1-1	few	CSGSAEAFF	TGCAGTGGTAGCGCTGAAGCTTTCTTT
-	TRBV6-5	TRBJ2-5	-	CASSYSTVEGRETQYF	TGTGCCAGCAGTTACTCGACGGTGGAGGGCCGCGAGACCCAGTACTTC
-	TRBV4-1	TRBJ2-1	-	CASSQTTAYNEQFF	TGCGCCAGCAGCCAAACGACAGCTTACAATGAGCAGTTCTTC
-	TRBV4-1	TRBJ1-5	few	CASSQTTVQPQHF	TGCGCCAGCAGCCAGACGACAGTCCAGCCCCAGCATTTT
TRBD2	TRBV15	TRBJ2-3	-	CATRTSGSDTQYF	TGTGCCACAAGGACTAGCGGGAGCGATACGCAGTATTTT
-	TRBV10-3	TRBJ1-1	-	CAISEGPAENTEAFF	TGTGCCATCAGTGAGGGCCCGGCCGAGAACACTGAAGCTTTCTTT
-	TRBV4-2	TRBJ2-6	-	CASSQSRLRGSGANVLTF	TGTGCCAGCAGCCAATCTCGACTCAGGGGCTCTGGGGCCAACGTCCTGACTTTC